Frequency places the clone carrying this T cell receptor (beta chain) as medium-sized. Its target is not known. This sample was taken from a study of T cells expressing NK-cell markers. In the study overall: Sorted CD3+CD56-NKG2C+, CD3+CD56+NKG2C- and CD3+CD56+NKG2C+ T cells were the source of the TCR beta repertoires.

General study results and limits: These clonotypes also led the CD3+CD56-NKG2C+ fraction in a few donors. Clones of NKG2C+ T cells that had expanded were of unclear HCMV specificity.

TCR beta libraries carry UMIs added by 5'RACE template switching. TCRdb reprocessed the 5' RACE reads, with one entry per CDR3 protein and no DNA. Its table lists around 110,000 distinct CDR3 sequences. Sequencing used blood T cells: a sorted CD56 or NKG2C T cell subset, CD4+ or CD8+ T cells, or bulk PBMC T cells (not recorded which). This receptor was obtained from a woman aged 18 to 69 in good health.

CDR3 loop: CATSPAGSYEQYF. J is TRBJ2-7 and V is TRBV15. Germline V gene data show CDR1 as LNHNV and CDR2 as YYDKDF (reference sequence). The length of the CDR3 is 13 residues.